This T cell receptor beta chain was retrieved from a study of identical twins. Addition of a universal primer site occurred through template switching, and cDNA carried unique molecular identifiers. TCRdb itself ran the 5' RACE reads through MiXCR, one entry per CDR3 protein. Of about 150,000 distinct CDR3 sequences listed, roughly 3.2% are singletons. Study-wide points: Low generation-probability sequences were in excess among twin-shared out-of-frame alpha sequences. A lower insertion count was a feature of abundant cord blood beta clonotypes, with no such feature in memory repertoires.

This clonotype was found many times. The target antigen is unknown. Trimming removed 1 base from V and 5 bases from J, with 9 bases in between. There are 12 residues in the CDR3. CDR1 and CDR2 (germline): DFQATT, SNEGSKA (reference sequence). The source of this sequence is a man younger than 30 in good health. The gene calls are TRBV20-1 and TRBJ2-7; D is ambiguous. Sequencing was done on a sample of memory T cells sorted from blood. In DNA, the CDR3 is TGCAGTGCTAGAGTGCACAGCGACGAGCAGTACTTC. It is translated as CSARVHSDEQYF.